This TCR beta chain was identified during a study of T cell changes during pregnancy in multiple sclerosis (dated by TCRdb to about 2019). Study-level background: The study examined how the T cell repertoire changed over the course of pregnancy in women with multiple sclerosis.

With regard to this clone: Its antigen is unknown. No base quality information exists; no much larger clone differs at one position.

The germline ends are 9 bases apart after V is trimmed by 6 bases and J by 4 bases. Including the terminal cysteine and phenylalanine, the CDR3 comprises 12 residues. Only the CDR3 DNA stays, 36 bases, in frame from base 1. Sequences LGHNT (CDR1) and FRNRAP (CDR2) are obtained from the germline V gene. Library preparation employed the immunoSEQ multiplex PCR assay. What TCRdb holds here is the immuneACCESS table cut down to in-frame rearrangements. Part of the clones is not present; checked against another copy, under half of the missing clones reflect an unresolved V gene, and the others are unexplained. A total of tens of thousands of clones appear in this sample, approximately 91% of them only once. The top ten hold approximately 1.2% of the sample.

Rearrangement joined TRBV12-5 to TRBJ1-1; there is no confident call for the D gene. The clonotype was recovered from a female donor with multiple sclerosis, enrolled in a pregnancy study. The source was peripheral blood, collected in the second trimester of pregnancy. The CDR3 reads as follows: CASGPVTTEAFF. Read as DNA, the sequence is TGTGCTAGTGGGCCAGTAACCACTGAAGCTTTCTTT.